The present T cell receptor beta chain was sequenced within a study of shared clonotypes between healthy human individuals. Study-level points and caveats: Among donors, clonotype sharing was expected to be affected by sequencing depth.

Comment on this clone: Its antigen is undetermined. At the DNA level, this CDR3 is encoded by other sequences in the same sample as well.

Investigators spread the genomic DNA of each subset evenly over several immunoSEQ plates. Clones were read by immunoSEQ multiplex PCR, and TCRdb kept only the in-frame ones, dropping some. This sample has some 1.5 million clones, with roughly 95% found just once. The ends lost 0 bases at V and 5 bases at J; junction bases unmatched: 1. The CDR3 extends over 15 amino acids. Germline CDR1 is KGHSH and CDR2 is LQKENI. The chain employs TRBV18 and TRBJ2-3; 11 bases are a match to TRBD2. The sample taken for sequencing was naive CD4+ T cells sorted from blood. Subset denoted: CD45RA+ positively selected. The sequence derives from a man aged 25-45 years in good health. The CDR3 reads CASSPPGLAGDTQYF. DNA for the CDR3: TGTGCCAGCTCACCACCCGGACTAGCGGGAGATACGCAGTATTTT.